The present entry profiles one T cell receptor (beta chain) with its context. Its antigen is not identified. These data come from a study of identical twins. Findings of the study overall: Modelling underestimated the level of out-of-frame TCR alpha sharing observed in monozygotic twins. Twins' surplus sharing was weaker for beta out-of-frame sequences.

A universal primer site came from template switching; cDNA carried unique molecular identifiers. TCRdb analysed the 5' RACE reads with MiXCR anew, one entry per CDR3 protein. Here the sample spans about 890,000 distinct CDR3 sequences, over 9% being singletons. This same sample was also part of a study on yellow fever vaccine responses in identical twins.

The material sequenced was PBMCs. This clonotype originated in a woman aged 18-35 years in good health.

CDR3 in amino acids: CASSLPGVNEKLFF. The CDR3, as DNA: TGTGCCAGCAGCCTCCCAGGGGTGAATGAAAAACTGTTTTTT. The chain couples TRBV7-9 to TRBJ1-4; D perhaps matches TRBD1 (6 bases). The CDR3 covers 14 residues. Germline values: CDR1 SEHNR, CDR2 FQNEAQ (reference sequence). Trimming removed 5 bases from V and 5 bases from J, with 12 bases in between.